This T cell receptor beta chain was retrieved from a study of CD8+ T cells in alopecia areata. Study at large: Administration of oral tofacitinib to treated patients was at 5 to 10 mg twice daily. Study-level results: Clonality was higher in lesional than normal scalp, especially in alopecia totalis/universalis. Alphabeta T cells residing in normal skin are also sequenced in scalp samples.

Alopecia areata patients had lesional scalp punch biopsies and peripheral blood taken from them. Extraction and reverse transcription of RNA yielded cDNA as the sequencing template. The data were produced by immunoSEQ multiplex PCR, yet TCRdb's version contains in-frame clones alone and is incomplete. The sample lists under 250,000 clones, approximately 52% occurring once. This CDR3 contains 13 residues. Germline V gene sequence: CDR1 SGHTA, CDR2 FQGNSA. Trimming took 4 bases from V and 9 from J; bases not matched to a gene: 6. This clone was counted only a few times. The antigen remains undetermined. The sequences come from CD4+ T cells sorted from blood, collected at week 0. The chain employs TRBV7-2 and TRBJ2-7; 10 nucleotides agree with TRBD2. This sequence originates from a human donor with alopecia areata. The CDR3 loop reads CASSSLAGAVQYF. Here the CDR3 DNA reads TGTGCCAGCAGCTCCCTAGCGGGGGCCGTGCAGTACTTC.